Listed below are T cell receptor beta chains from one sample, sequenced in a study of shared clonotypes between healthy human individuals. Repertoires were generated with immunoSEQ multiplex PCR, while TCRdb's copy carries only in-frame clones and drops some. The sample holds about 1.5 million clones, roughly 97% seen once. Source material: naive CD4+ T cells sorted from blood. The receptors shown here come from a man under 40 in good health. CDR3s include the opening cysteine and the closing phenylalanine or tryptophan. The order of the fields is clone size, J gene, D gene, V gene, CDR3 DNA, CDR3 protein. The D gene is left open where the match is weak. Not every row has a clone size; where given, it reads once, few, many or a size class.

>-|TRBJ1-5|-|TRBV28
TGTGCCAGCAGTTTGGGGCGGCAGCATTTT
CASSLGRQHF
>-|TRBJ2-1|TRBD2|TRBV19
TGTGCCAGTAGTATTCACTGGGAGGGCGGCAATGAGCAGTTCTTC
CASSIHWEGGNEQFF
>-|TRBJ2-5|-|TRBV5-5
TGTGCCAGCAGCCAGATCCCCTCCCAAGAGACCCAGTACTTC
CASSQIPSQETQYF
>-|TRBJ1-2|TRBD1|TRBV5-4
TGTGCCAGCAGCTTGGGCGACAGGGATTATAACTATGGCTACACCTTC
CASSLGDRDYNYGYTF
>-|TRBJ2-2|-|TRBV5-4
TGTGCCAGCAGCTTGGGGGCCAGGGGAAGAACCGGGGAGCTGTTTTTT
CASSLGARGRTGELFF
>-|TRBJ2-7|TRBD2|TRBV7-2
TGTGCCAGCAGCTTATCTGCGGGAGTAGGCGAGCAGTACTTC
CASSLSAGVGEQYF
>-|TRBJ2-2|TRBD2|TRBV7-7
TGTGCCAGCAGCACCGGACTAGCGGGAGACTACGGCACCGGGGAGCTGTTTTTT
CASSTGLAGDYGTGELFF
>-|TRBJ2-1|-|TRBV7-9
TGTGCCAGCAGCTTAGGGGTCGGCAGAAACAATGAGCAGTTCTTC
CASSLGVGRNNEQFF
>-|TRBJ2-2|TRBD2|TRBV5-1
TGCGCCAGCAGCAGCTACTCTAGCGGGAGGGCTATAGCCGGGGAGCTGTTTTTT
CASSSYSSGRAIAGELFF
>-|TRBJ2-2|TRBD1|TRBV4-2
TGTGCCAGCAGCCAAGTACAGGGGCCTACCGGGGAGCTGTTTTTT
CASSQVQGPTGELFF
>-|TRBJ2-1|TRBD2|TRBV2
TGTGCCAGCAGTGAGGGACTAGCCTATGAGCAGTTCTTC
CASSEGLAYEQFF
>-|TRBJ2-3|-|TRBV5-1
TGCGCCAGCAGCTTGCCGGGAGTTGGCACAGATACGCAGTATTTT
CASSLPGVGTDTQYF
>once|TRBJ2-1|-|TRBV9
TGTGCCAGCAGCGTAGACCCCCCGGGGGGCGCGGGAGTAAATGAGCAGTTCTTC
CASSVDPPGGAGVNEQFF
>once|TRBJ2-5|-|TRBV6-1
TGTGCCAGCAGTGGGACAGATCAAGAGACCCAGTACTTC
CASSGTDQETQYF
>-|TRBJ1-3|TRBD1|TRBV7-9
TGTGCCAGCAGCGAGGACAGGGTCTCTGGAAACACCATATATTTT
CASSEDRVSGNTIYF
>-|TRBJ2-7|-|TRBV28
TGTGCCAGCAACCCTACCGCGACTAGGGGCTACGAGCAGTACTTC
CASNPTATRGYEQYF
>-|TRBJ1-2|-|TRBV19
TGTGCCAGTAGTATTGGGACACAAGCTAACTATGGCTACACCTTC
CASSIGTQANYGYTF
>-|TRBJ2-3|-|TRBV18
TGTGCCAGCTCACCCGTTGGGCTTAACACAGATACGCAGTATTTT
CASSPVGLNTDTQYF
>-|TRBJ2-7|-|TRBV7-9
TGTGCCAGCAGCCCTATCGGGACGACCTCGGGCTCCTACGAGCAGTACTTC
CASSPIGTTSGSYEQYF
>-|TRBJ2-1|TRBD2|TRBV19
TGTGCCAGTAGTATAGTTGGCCTAGCGGGAGACAATGAGCAGTTCTTC
CASSIVGLAGDNEQFF
>-|TRBJ2-3|-|TRBV29-1
TGCAGCGTTCAGGGGACTATCACAGATACGCAGTATTTT
CSVQGTITDTQYF
>-|TRBJ1-5|-|TRBV7-2
TGTGCCAGCAGAACTACAGGGAACAATCAGCCCCAGCATTTT
CASRTTGNNQPQHF
>-|TRBJ2-3|TRBD2|TRBV9
TGTGCCAGCAGCGTAGGGGCGGGAGAGGGCACAGATACGCAGTATTTT
CASSVGAGEGTDTQYF
>-|TRBJ1-2|-|TRBV19
TGTGCCAGTAGTATAGAAGGAGGTTTCGATGGCTACACCTTC
CASSIEGGFDGYTF
>-|TRBJ2-5|TRBD2|TRBV30
TGTGCCTGGAGTCTGGCGGGAGCAGAGACCCAGTACTTC
CAWSLAGAETQYF
>-|TRBJ2-7|TRBD1|TRBV10-3
TGTGCCATCAGTGAACAGGGGGCCTACGAGCAGTACTTC
CAISEQGAYEQYF
>-|TRBJ2-1|TRBD2|TRBV19
TGTGCCAGTAGGGATTACAGCGGGAATAGGAACAATGAGCAGTTCTTC
CASRDYSGNRNNEQFF
>-|TRBJ2-7|TRBD2|TRBV19
TGTGCCAGTAGCATTACTAGCGCCCACGAGCAGTACTTC
CASSITSAHEQYF
>-|TRBJ2-2|TRBD2|TRBV29-1
TGCAGCGTTGATGTAGCGGGGTACACCGGGGAGCTGTTTTTT
CSVDVAGYTGELFF
>-|TRBJ2-3|TRBD2|TRBV5-1
TGCGCCAGCAGCCTAGCTAGCGGGATCACAGATACGCAGTATTTT
CASSLASGITDTQYF
>-|TRBJ1-1|-|TRBV18
TGTGCCAGCTCCCAAGGCGGCCTGACTGAAGCTTTCTTT
CASSQGGLTEAFF
>-|TRBJ2-1|-|TRBV5-4
TGTGCCAGCAGCCCCGCAGCAAGAGGCGGGAACAATGAGCAGTTCTTC
CASSPAARGGNNEQFF
>-|TRBJ2-5|-|TRBV19
TGTGCCAGTAGTATGGTACAGCGCGAGACCCAGTACTTC
CASSMVQRETQYF
>-|TRBJ2-7|-|TRBV29-1
TGCAGCGTTGTATTGGCTAACTACGAGCAGTACTTC
CSVVLANYEQYF
>-|TRBJ1-5|TRBD1|TRBV5-8
TGTGCCAGCAGCCCAGGACAGGGTTTGGGCAATCAGCCCCAGCATTTT
CASSPGQGLGNQPQHF
>-|TRBJ2-1|-|TRBV7-9
TGTGCCAGCAGCTTCTGTGGCGGGGACAATGAGCAGTTCTTC
CASSFCGGDNEQFF
>-|TRBJ2-2|TRBD1|TRBV5-1
TGCGCCAGCAGCTTGTATCGGACAGGAGAGACCGGGGAGCTGTTTTTT
CASSLYRTGETGELFF
>-|TRBJ2-7|-|TRBV7-9
TGTGCCAGCAGCTTAGCAGGAGGGGGGATTTACGAGCAGTACTTC
CASSLAGGGIYEQYF
>-|TRBJ1-5|-|TRBV19
TGTGCCAGTAGTATAAGGGCAGGGGTCCAGCCCCAGCATTTT
CASSIRAGVQPQHF
>-|TRBJ2-5|-|TRBV15
TGTGCCACCAGCAGCCTCAGGGGGGGGCAAGAGACCCAGTACTTC
CATSSLRGGQETQYF
>-|TRBJ1-1|-|TRBV6-5
TGTGCCAGCAGTTTGCAGGGTATGAACACTGAAGCTTTCTTT
CASSLQGMNTEAFF
>-|TRBJ2-3|-|TRBV5-4
TGTGCCAGCAGGTTCTTCGGGACGCGCACAGATACGCAGTATTTT
CASRFFGTRTDTQYF
>-|TRBJ1-2|-|TRBV5-1
TGCGCCAGCAGCTCCAAAACAGGGCCTAACTATGGCTACACCTTC
CASSSKTGPNYGYTF
>-|TRBJ2-5|TRBD2|TRBV4-1
TGCGCCAGCAGCCAAAAAGGGACTAGCAGAGAGACCCAGTACTTC
CASSQKGTSRETQYF
>-|TRBJ2-5|TRBD2|TRBV7-2
TGTGCCAGCAGCCAGGGACTAGCCAGGGTGGGGCAGACCCAGTACTTC
CASSQGLARVGQTQYF
>-|TRBJ2-2|-|TRBV18
TGTGCCAGCTCACCAGGGCCCGGGGAGCTGTTTTTT
CASSPGPGELFF
>-|TRBJ1-1|TRBD1|TRBV2
TGTGCCAGCAGAACACAGGGGGGCACTGAAGCTTTCTTT
CASRTQGGTEAFF
>-|TRBJ2-3|-|TRBV2
TGTGCCAGCAGGTGGAGGACAGCGGGATCTAGCACAGATACGCAGTATTTT
CASRWRTAGSSTDTQYF